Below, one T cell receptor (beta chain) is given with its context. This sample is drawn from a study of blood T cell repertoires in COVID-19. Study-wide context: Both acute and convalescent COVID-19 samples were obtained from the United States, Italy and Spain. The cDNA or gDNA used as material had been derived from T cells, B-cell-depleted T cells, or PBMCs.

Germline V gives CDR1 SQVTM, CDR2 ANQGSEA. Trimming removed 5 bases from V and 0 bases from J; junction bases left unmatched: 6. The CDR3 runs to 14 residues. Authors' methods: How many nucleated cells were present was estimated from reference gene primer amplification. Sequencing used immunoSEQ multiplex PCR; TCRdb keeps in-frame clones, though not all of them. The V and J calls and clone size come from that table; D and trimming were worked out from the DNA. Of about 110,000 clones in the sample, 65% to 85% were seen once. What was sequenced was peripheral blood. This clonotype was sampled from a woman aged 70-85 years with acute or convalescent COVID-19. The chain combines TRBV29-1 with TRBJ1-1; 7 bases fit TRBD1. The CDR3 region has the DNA TGCAGCGTTCGACAGGGAGGAATGAACACTGAAGCTTTCTTT. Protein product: CSVRQGGMNTEAFF.